These T cell receptor beta chains were read from a single sample in a study of T cell repertoires in cytomegalovirus infection. TCRdb re-analysed the reads in MiXCR, keeping a single row per CDR3 protein. Here the sample spans 700,000 to 950,000 distinct CDR3 sequences, over 25% being singletons. Antigen specificity for these receptors is unknown. Sequenced here: cultured CD8+ T cells from PBMCs, sampled from culture after CMV antigen stimulation. These receptors originate from a human donor in good health (CMV status not recorded). Some clones in this sample may be carry-over from other donors' samples. The CDR3 runs from the conserved cysteine through the conserved F or W. The D gene is left open where the match is weak. Expanded clones get a size class; other rows say once, few or many, or leave the size out.

V	D	J	size	DNA	CDR3
TRBV9	TRBD2	TRBJ2-3	NA	TGTGCCAGCAGCCTTCATAGCGGGGGGAGCACAGATACGCAGTATTTT	CASSLHSGGSTDTQYF
TRBV7-9	TRBD1	TRBJ1-2	NA	TGTGCCAGCAGCCCCTCGGACAGGGGCAGATTTGGCTACACCTTC	CASSPSDRGRFGYTF
TRBV7-9	TRBD1	TRBJ2-2	many	TGTGCCAGCAGCCCCCCGGGACAGGAGAACACCGGGGAGCTGTTTTTT	CASSPPGQENTGELFF
TRBV6-5	TRBD1	TRBJ1-5	NA	TGTGCCAGCAGTCCCGGGACAGGGGGGGTTATGCCCCAGCATTTT	CASSPGTGGVMPQHF
TRBV7-8	NA	TRBJ1-5	NA	TGTGCCAGCAGCTTAGAGTCTACAGCTTATAGCAATCAGCCCCAGCATTTT	CASSLESTAYSNQPQHF
TRBV20-1	TRBD1	TRBJ1-6	few	TGCAGTGCTAGAGCCGGGGACAGCAGGAGCTCCTATAATTCACCCCTCCACTTT	CSARAGDSRSSYNSPLHF
TRBV5-4	TRBD1	TRBJ1-2	NA	TGTGCCAGCAGGATACAGGGGGGCTATGGCTACACCTTC	CASRIQGGYGYTF
TRBV9	NA	TRBJ2-7	NA	TGTGCCAGCAGCGTGGGGGGACCAAGCTACGAGCAGTACTTC	CASSVGGPSYEQYF
TRBV11-2	NA	TRBJ1-1	once	TGTGCCAGCAGCTTAGCCCGGGGACCTAATGAAGCTTTCTTT	CASSLARGPNEAFF
TRBV7-6	NA	TRBJ1-1	few	TGTGCCAGCAGCTCACGCGGGGGGACGACATTCGCGAACACTGAAGCTTTCTTT	CASSSRGGTTFANTEAFF
TRBV12-3/TRBV12-4	NA	TRBJ1-5	many	TGTGCCAGCAGTCCAGACATTAGCAATCAGCCCCAGCATTTT	CASSPDISNQPQHF
TRBV19	TRBD1	TRBJ1-1	few	TGTGCCAGTAGTATCCTAAGGGACAGTCAAAGGGACACTGAAGCTTTCTTT	CASSILRDSQRDTEAFF
TRBV5-4	TRBD1	TRBJ2-7	NA	TGTGCCAGCAGCTCCGGACAGGGAGTGAGAGAGCAGTACTTC	CASSSGQGVREQYF
TRBV7-6	NA	TRBJ2-5	NA	TGTGCCAGCAGCTTAGACCCTGCTAGCTCCCACCCCGGCCACAAGTGCTTC	CASSLDPASSHPGHKCF
TRBV6-5	TRBD2	TRBJ2-7	NA	TGTGCCAGCAGTTACTCGAAGGCAGCCAAACCAGCGGGGGGCTCACCCGGGGAGCAGTACTTC	CASSYSKAAKPAGGSPGEQYF
TRBV27	NA	TRBJ2-1	NA	TGTGCCAGCAGCCACGGTCCAGACCCGTACAATGAGCAGTTCTTC	CASSHGPDPYNEQFF
TRBV7-9	NA	TRBJ2-1	NA	TGTGCCAGCAGCTTACCCGGGGGCCGAGCCGATGAGCAGTTCTTC	CASSLPGGRADEQFF
TRBV6-2/TRBV6-3	TRBD2	TRBJ2-1	few	TGTGCCAGCACTTTGGGACTAGCGGGGGGGCCCTCATCTTATACTGAGCAGTTCTTC	CASTLGLAGGPSSYTEQFF
TRBV7-6	NA	TRBJ2-2	many	TGTGCCAGCAGCTTAGAGGCGGAGGAGGGAACCGGGGAGCTGTTTTTT	CASSLEAEEGTGELFF
TRBV7-8	NA	TRBJ1-4	many	TGTGCCAGCAGCTCTTACTACCAGGGGACCGATAATGAAAAACTGTTTTTT	CASSSYYQGTDNEKLFF
TRBV4-1	TRBD2	TRBJ2-1	NA	TGCGCCAGCAGCCAAGTTAGCGGGGTGATCGATGAGCAGTTCTTC	CASSQVSGVIDEQFF
TRBV27	NA	TRBJ2-5	NA	TGTGCCAGCAGTTTGATGACAGGAGCTCAAGAGACCCAGTACTTC	CASSLMTGAQETQYF
TRBV6-6	TRBD2	TRBJ2-2	few	TGTGCCAGCACCCCTGGGGCGGGGGTTCAGCCCGGGGAGCTGTTTTTT	CASTPGAGVQPGELFF
TRBV5-5	NA	TRBJ1-1	few	TGTGCCAGCAGCTTGTGGATGGGTAACCTTGAAGCTTTCTTT	CASSLWMGNLEAFF
TRBV6-1	NA	TRBJ1-2	NA	TGTGCCAGCAGTGAAGCGAGAACAGCCGTCTATGGCTACACCTTC	CASSEARTAVYGYTF
TRBV6-6	TRBD1	TRBJ1-2	NA	TGTGCCAGCAGTTACTCTCCGGACAGGCCTAACTATGGCTACACCTTC	CASSYSPDRPNYGYTF
TRBV4-1	NA	TRBJ2-1	few	TGCGCCAGCAGCCAAGCTCCTCCTGTCGGGGTAGGGTTAGGTGATGAGCAGTTCTTC	CASSQAPPVGVGLGDEQFF
TRBV6-1	NA	TRBJ2-1	NA	TGTGCCAGCAGTAACCGGGACATAGATTACAATGAGCAGTTCTTC	CASSNRDIDYNEQFF
TRBV10-3	NA	TRBJ2-1	few	TGTGCCACCGCCGGGGCCCACAATGAGCAGTTCTTC	CATAGAHNEQFF
TRBV10-3	NA	TRBJ2-7	few	TGTGCCGCCGGCGTCTCGTCCGGACAGAGAGCCTACGAGCAGTACTTC	CAAGVSSGQRAYEQYF
TRBV25-1	NA	TRBJ1-3	NA	TGTGCCAGCAGTGAATCGGGCAGCTCTGGAAACACCATATATTTT	CASSESGSSGNTIYF
TRBV27	TRBD2	TRBJ2-1	NA	TGTGCCAGCAGTCTTCTTGGACTAGCGGGGACCCCACACAATGAGCAGTTCTTC	CASSLLGLAGTPHNEQFF
TRBV10-3	TRBD2	TRBJ2-5	NA	TGTGCCATCAGTGGTAGCGGGGAAGAGACCCAGTACTTC	CAISGSGEETQYF
TRBV20-1	TRBD2	TRBJ2-1	NA	TGCAGTGCTAGAAGCGGGGGGTTATCCGATGAGCAGTTCTTC	CSARSGGLSDEQFF
TRBV12-3/TRBV12-4	NA	TRBJ2-1	few	TGTGCCAGCAGTCGGCGTCCCGGCCTGAACAATGAGCAGTTCTTC	CASSRRPGLNNEQFF
TRBV15	NA	TRBJ1-2	NA	TGTGCCACCAGCAGACAGGGTCGGTATGGCTACACCTTC	CATSRQGRYGYTF
TRBV6-1	NA	TRBJ2-3	many	TGTGCCAGCAGTGAAAAGTCAGGCTACACAGATACGCAGTATTTT	CASSEKSGYTDTQYF
TRBV10-3	NA	TRBJ2-3	few	TGTGCCATCAGTGAGGACATAGGGAGGACAGATACGCAGTATTTT	CAISEDIGRTDTQYF
TRBV24-1	NA	TRBJ2-2	NA	TGTGCCACCCACCGGGCTAACTCCTCGAACACCGGGGAGCTGTTTTTT	CATHRANSSNTGELFF
TRBV13	TRBD1	TRBJ1-6	NA	TGTGCCAGCAGCTCCGGGACAGGGCGGAATTCACCCCTCCACTTT	CASSSGTGRNSPLHF
TRBV5-5	NA	TRBJ1-5	NA	TGTGCCAGCAGCTTAAGCCCGGGACATAGCAATCAGCCCCAGCATTTT	CASSLSPGHSNQPQHF
TRBV10-2	TRBD1	TRBJ1-1	many	TGCGCCAGCAGTGTTCCCGGACAGGGGGACACTGAAGCTTTCTTT	CASSVPGQGDTEAFF
TRBV7-9	NA	TRBJ2-4	few	TGTGCCAGCAGCTTCTCAGACAGAGGCCTAGCCAAAAACATTCAGTACTTC	CASSFSDRGLAKNIQYF
TRBV4-2	NA	TRBJ2-1	NA	TGTGCCAGCAGCCAAGGGACAGGAAGGGGGGAAGGCAATGAGCAGTTCTTC	CASSQGTGRGEGNEQFF
TRBV5-4	NA	TRBJ2-7	few	TGTGCCAGCAGCAGGACGAACGAGCAGTACTTC	CASSRTNEQYF
TRBV7-2	TRBD1	TRBJ1-5	many	TGTGCCAGCAGCATGTGGGCAGGGGGGAATCAGCCCCAGCATTTT	CASSMWAGGNQPQHF
TRBV5-4	NA	TRBJ2-2	NA	TGTGCCAGCAGCTTCCAAGTCGGGGAGCTGTTTTTT	CASSFQVGELFF
TRBV7-2	NA	TRBJ1-1	few	TGTGCCAGCAGCTCAAAGGGATACCTCCCCATGAACACTGAAGCTTTCTTT	CASSSKGYLPMNTEAFF
TRBV6-6	NA	TRBJ2-1	NA	TGTGCCAGCAGTTATTCCGATATTTCCTACAATGAGCAGTTCTTC	CASSYSDISYNEQFF
TRBV6-2/TRBV6-3	TRBD1	TRBJ1-2	NA	TGTGCCAGCACCAGGCAGGGGGCCTACTATGGCTACACCTTC	CASTRQGAYYGYTF
TRBV19	NA	TRBJ1-2	few	TGTGCCAGTAGTATCGGGACCCTCGACGGCTACACCTTC	CASSIGTLDGYTF
TRBV2	NA	TRBJ2-2	NA	TGTGCCAGCAGTGAAACAGGGACGAACACCGGGGAGCTGTTTTTT	CASSETGTNTGELFF